A selection of T cell receptor beta chains follows, all from one sample in a study of early T cells in non-severe SARS-CoV-2 infection. TCRdb re-derived calls from the 5' RACE reads in MiXCR, one entry per CDR3 protein. The table lists 25,000 to 30,000 distinct CDR3 sequences, around 5.9% of them singletons. The source material was whole blood. The receptors were sampled from an adult who was a healthcare worker with PCR-confirmed SARS-CoV-2 infection or an uninfected control (not recorded which). Both conserved end residues are trimmed from each CDR3. Fields, in order: CDR3 length, V gene, CDR3 protein.

len: 10; v_gene: TRBV20-1; CDR3aa: SARRGQIEAF
len: 12; v_gene: TRBV7-2; CDR3aa: ASSLTGGGDEAF
len: 12; v_gene: TRBV28; CDR3aa: ASRPTGLQETQY
len: 14; v_gene: TRBV7-9; CDR3aa: ASSEIQVAAYNEQF
len: 12; v_gene: TRBV5-6; CDR3aa: ASSGNRGLYEQY
len: 12; v_gene: TRBV7-2; CDR3aa: ASSLAETYYGYT
len: 13; v_gene: TRBV12-3/TRBV12-4; CDR3aa: ASSPKDRATDTQY
len: 14; v_gene: TRBV12-3/TRBV12-4; CDR3aa: ASSFLRGGSTDTQY
len: 11; v_gene: TRBV6-1; CDR3aa: ASSEESYYGYT
len: 13; v_gene: TRBV7-9; CDR3aa: ASSPDGGARETQY
len: 11; v_gene: TRBV7-2; CDR3aa: ASSRDPNTEAF